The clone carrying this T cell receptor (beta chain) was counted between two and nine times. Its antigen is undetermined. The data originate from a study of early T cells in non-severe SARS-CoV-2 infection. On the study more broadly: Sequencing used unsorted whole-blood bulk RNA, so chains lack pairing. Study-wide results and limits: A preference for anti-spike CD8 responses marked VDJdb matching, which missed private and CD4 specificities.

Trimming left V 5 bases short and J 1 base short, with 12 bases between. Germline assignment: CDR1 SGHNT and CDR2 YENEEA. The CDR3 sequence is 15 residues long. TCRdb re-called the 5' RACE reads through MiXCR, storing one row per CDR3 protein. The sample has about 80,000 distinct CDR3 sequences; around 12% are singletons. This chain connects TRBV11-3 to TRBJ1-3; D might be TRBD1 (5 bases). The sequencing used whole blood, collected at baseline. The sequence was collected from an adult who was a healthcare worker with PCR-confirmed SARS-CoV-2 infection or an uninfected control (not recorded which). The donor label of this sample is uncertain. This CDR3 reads CASSRTWGSGNTIYF. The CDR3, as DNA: TGTGCCAGCAGCCGGACGTGGGGGTCTGGAAACACCATATATTTT.